Below are 17 T cell receptor beta chains sequenced from a single sample in a study of T cells in narcolepsy. The repertoire was sequenced with immunoSEQ multiplex PCR; TCRdb's copy has only in-frame clones and lacks some. The table has about 3,400 clones, under 80% seen once. The material sequenced was CD45RA- memory CD8+ T cells from PBMCs. The receptor set was obtained from a human donor with narcolepsy.

In its sample, this clone was seen a few times. This chain connects TRBV6-1 to TRBJ1-1; D uncertain. This CDR3 has 8 amino acids. Germline assignment: CDR1 MNHNS and CDR2 SASEGT. The V end was cut by 8 bases, the J end by 6 bases, with 1 base between. CDR3 protein: CASSEAFF. CDR3 DNA: TGTGCCAGCTCTGAAGCTTTCTTT.

The rearrangement uses TRBV5-1 and TRBJ2-3; D is uncertain. The germline V and J ends were trimmed by 4 bases and 0 bases, with 12 bases remaining between them. CDR3 length equals 15 residues. CDR1 is SGHRS and CDR2 is YFSETQ in the germline V gene. CDR3 region: CASSPSFPSTDTQYF. The CDR3 coding sequence is TGCGCCAGCAGCCCCAGCTTTCCTAGCACAGATACGCAGTATTTT.

CDR3 in DNA: TGTGCCAGCAGCCCGTATGGCATATCGAACACTGAAGCTTTCTTT. Translation gives CASSPYGISNTEAFF. J is TRBJ1-1 and V is TRBV5-5; D gene ambiguous. The CDR3 totals 15 residues. Trimming took 4 bases from V and 1 from J, leaving 14 bases between them. Germline V CDR1 and CDR2: SGHKS, YYEKEE (reference sequence).

The chain links TRBV7-7 to TRBJ1-1, with D hard to call. CDR1 is SSHAT, CDR2 FNYEAQ, per germline (reference sequence). The CDR3 is 13 amino acids. Trimming took off 3 bases at V and 3 bases at J, with 8 bases between the two ends. CDR3 in amino acids: CASSLYSHTEAFF. The CDR3 DNA follows: TGTGCCAGCAGCTTGTATAGTCACACTGAAGCTTTCTTT.

This clone is judged medium-sized. This CDR3 reads CASGDVVDNSPLHF. As DNA, the CDR3 is TGTGCCAGCGGGGATGTAGTGGATAATTCACCCCTCCACTTT. The J gene is TRBJ1-6, the V gene TRBV19, with no clear D. Germline V gives CDR1 LNHDA, CDR2 SQIVND (reference sequence). Trimming removed 9 bases from V and 5 bases from J, with 14 bases in between. The CDR3 sequence is 14 residues long.

The J gene is TRBJ1-2, the V gene TRBV5-1; no firm D call. The CDR3 runs to 13 residues. The germline gives CDR1 SGHRS, CDR2 YFSETQ. With 1 base removed from V and 8 bases from J, the gap between germline ends came to 12 bases. In DNA, the CDR3 is TGCGCCAGCAGCTTGACCGATACAGAGGGCTACACCTTC. The encoded protein is CASSLTDTEGYTF.

This clone rates as medium-sized. The rearrangement uses TRBV11-2 and TRBJ1-1, with 7 bases matching TRBD1. The junction had 3 bases not matched to a gene; V was cut back by 1 base and J by 1 base. This CDR3 contains 15 residues. Per germline, CDR1 SGHAT and CDR2 FQNNGV. CDR3 protein: CASSLVGTANTEAFF. The CDR3 DNA sequence: TGTGCCAGCAGCTTAGTGGGGACAGCGAACACTGAAGCTTTCTTT.

V usage is TRBV7-3 and J usage is TRBJ2-3; 10 bases line up with TRBD2. The V gene end was trimmed by 3 bases and the J gene end by 4 bases; junction bases not matched to a gene: 4. Germline loops: CDR1 SGHTA, CDR2 FQGTGA. The CDR3 is 15 residues long. Here the CDR3 DNA reads TGTGCCAGCAGCTTTACTAGCGGGGAGTCAGATACGCAGTATTTT. Translating gives CASSFTSGESDTQYF.

This clone turned up a few times. Other DNA variants within this sample encode the same CDR3. The chain employs TRBV4-1 and TRBJ2-1; D is unclear. Germline CDR1 and CDR2: MGHRA and YSYEKL. Trimming removed 5 bases from V and 3 bases from J, with 5 bases in between. This CDR3 has 12 residues. CDR3 bases: TGCGCCAGCAGCGACCGCTACAATGAGCAGTTCTTC. This codes for CASSDRYNEQFF.

The V call is TRBV5-1, the J call TRBJ1-1; 8 bases match TRBD1. This CDR3 is built from 15 residues. The V gene's germline CDR1 is SGHRS and CDR2 YFSETQ. V dropped 0 bases and J dropped 3; count of bases not matched to a gene: 4. Written as DNA, the CDR3 is TGCGCCAGCAGCTTGGCCCCAGGGGGCCACACTGAAGCTTTCTTT. Translating gives CASSLAPGGHTEAFF.

This clone was seen more than once but under ten times. V and J are TRBV6-4 and TRBJ2-2; no clear D. The CDR3 runs 13 residues. V dropped 2 bases and J dropped 7 bases, with 8 bases sitting between them. Germline V gene data show CDR1 as MRHNA and CDR2 as SNTAGT. Here the CDR3 DNA reads TGTGCCAGCAGTGACGACGGTTTCGGGGAGCTGTTTTTT. This encodes CASSDDGFGELFF.

This chain links TRBV9 with TRBJ2-5; D is perhaps TRBD1 (6 bases). Germline V gene sequence: CDR1 SGDLS, CDR2 YYNGEE. The CDR3 spans 14 residues. With 3 bases removed from V and 1 base from J, the gap between germline ends came to 10 bases. The chain's CDR3 is CASSGTQGQETQYF. CDR3 bases: TGTGCCAGCAGCGGGACACAGGGCCAAGAGACCCAGTACTTC. The full variable domain, its missing parts supplied by reference TRBV9 and TRBJ2-5, is DSGVTQTPKHLITATGQRVTLRCSPRSGDLSVYWYQQSLDQGLQFLIQYYNGEERAKGNILERFSAQQFPDLHSELNLSSLELGDSALYFCASSGTQGQETQYFGPGTRLLVL.

The chain has TRBV13 and TRBJ2-1; 13 nucleotides align to TRBD2. The ends lost 6 bases at V and 8 bases at J; junction bases unmatched: 7. This CDR3 comprises 15 residues. Per germline, CDR1 PRHDT and CDR2 FYEKMQ (reference sequence). The DNA of the CDR3 is TGTGCCAGCAGGCGGACTAGCGGGGGCAGCGATGAGCAGTTCTTC. It codes for CASRRTSGGSDEQFF.

V is TRBV27 and J is TRBJ1-1; maybe TRBD1 (6 bases). The germline V and J ends were trimmed by 5 bases and 5 bases, with 12 bases remaining between them. Germline CDR1 is MNHEY and CDR2 is SMNVEV (reference sequence). The CDR3 is 13 residues long. The CDR3: CASSKGRGTEAFF. The CDR3, as DNA: TGTGCCAGCAGTAAGGGGAGGGGGACTGAAGCTTTCTTT.

To note about this clone: The junction does not match germline at one end; this may be a read error. V gene TRBV4-2 combines with J gene TRBJ2-1; 9 nucleotides align to TRBD2. The germline V gene encodes CDR1 LGHNA and CDR2 YNFKEQ. The CDR3 is 16 amino acids. CDR3 sequence (DNA): TGTGCCAACAGCCAAGTGCAGCGGGGGGCCAGCCTTGAGCAGTTCTTC. This sequence encodes CANSQVQRGASLEQFF.

The chain employs TRBV13 and TRBJ2-3; possibly TRBD1 or TRBD2 for D (7 bases each). The CDR3 is 15 amino acids. Germline loops: CDR1 PRHDT, CDR2 FYEKMQ (reference sequence). V shed 5 bases and J shed 2 bases, with 14 bases lying between them. The CDR3, as DNA: TGTGCCAGCAGCGGGCGGGGGACAGTCACAGATACGCAGTATTTT. This encodes CASSGRGTVTDTQYF.

The gene calls are TRBV9 and TRBJ2-5, with TRBD2 identical over 7 bases. The CDR3 length is 15 residues. V lost 3 bases to trimming and J lost 2 bases; unmatched junction nucleotides: 7. Germline values: CDR1 SGDLS, CDR2 YYNGEE. This chain's CDR3 is CASSASGTLQETQYF. The CDR3 region has the DNA TGTGCCAGCAGCGCCAGCGGGACCCTACAAGAGACCCAGTACTTC.